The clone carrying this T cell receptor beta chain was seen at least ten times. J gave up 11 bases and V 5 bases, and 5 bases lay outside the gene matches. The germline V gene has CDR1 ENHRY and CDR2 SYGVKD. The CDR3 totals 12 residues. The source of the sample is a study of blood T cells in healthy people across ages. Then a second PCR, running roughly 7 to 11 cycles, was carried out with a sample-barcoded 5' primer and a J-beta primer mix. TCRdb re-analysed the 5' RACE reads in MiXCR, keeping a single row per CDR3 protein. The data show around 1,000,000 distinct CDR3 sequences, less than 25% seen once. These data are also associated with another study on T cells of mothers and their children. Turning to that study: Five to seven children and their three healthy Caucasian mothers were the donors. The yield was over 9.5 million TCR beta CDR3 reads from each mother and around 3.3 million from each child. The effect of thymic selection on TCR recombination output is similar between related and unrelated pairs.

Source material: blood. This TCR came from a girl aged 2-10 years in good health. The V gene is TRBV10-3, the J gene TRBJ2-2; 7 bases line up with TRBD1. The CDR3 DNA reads TGTGCCATCAGTCAGTACAGGGGCGAGCTGTTTTTT. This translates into CAISQYRGELFF.